The 19 T cell receptor beta chains below all came from one sample that was sequenced in a study of T cell responses to AZD1222 COVID-19 vaccine. Data came from immunoSEQ multiplex PCR; TCRdb stores just in-frame clones and leaves some out. The sample yields some 120,000 clones, approximately 88% seen once. The source material was peripheral blood, sampled on day 0 of AZD1222 vaccination. The receptors here all came from an adult in good health.

The chain has TRBV9 and TRBJ1-1, with 7 bases fitting TRBD1. The V gene's germline CDR1 is SGDLS and CDR2 YYNGEE. This CDR3 comprises 16 residues. The J segment lost 1 base and the V segment lost 4 bases, leaving 10 bases of the junction unmatched. The CDR3 spells CASSRSTGRGNTEAFF. CDR3 sequence (DNA): TGTGCCAGCAGCCGGTCGACAGGGAGAGGGAACACTGAAGCTTTCTTT.

The genes are TRBV2 and TRBJ1-2, with 8 bases lining up with TRBD1. Looked up from germline, CDR1 is SNHLY and CDR2 is FYNNEI. V was pared by 5 bases and J by 6 bases, with 5 bases of the junction left unmatched. CDR3 length: 13 amino acids. DNA for the CDR3: TGTGCCAGCAGTCCGACAGGGGAGAATGGCTACACCTTC. Translation: CASSPTGENGYTF.

V is TRBV5-1 and J is TRBJ1-4; D possibly corresponds to TRBD1 (6 bases). Per the germline V gene, CDR1 is SGHRS and CDR2 is YFSETQ. Trimming pared 4 bases from V and 2 bases from J, leaving 9 bases between. The CDR3 is 14 amino acids. CDR3 sequence reads: CASSRGQTNEKLFF. The CDR3 DNA reads TGCGCCAGCAGCCGAGGACAGACTAATGAAAAACTGTTTTTT.

This clone was seen a handful of times. The chain is built from TRBV24-1 and TRBJ2-7, with 8 nucleotides matching TRBD1. In germline, CDR1 is KGHDR, CDR2 SFDVKD. There are 15 residues in the CDR3. V dropped 5 bases and J dropped 3; count of bases not matched to a gene: 8. The DNA for the CDR3 is TGTGCCACCAGTGCCGGGACAGGCGGCAACTACGAGCAGTACTTC. It yields the protein CATSAGTGGNYEQYF.

V and J are TRBV7-9 and TRBJ2-3, with D maybe TRBD1 (6 bases). CDR3 size: 16 residues. The germline CDR1 and CDR2 sequences are SEHNR and FQNEAQ (reference sequence). The V gene lost 1 base and the J gene lost 8 bases, with 19 bases spanning the gap. CDR3 bases: TGTGCCAGCAGCTTAGAACCCCCCAGGGGTAAGGGTACGCAGTATTTT. Residues: CASSLEPPRGKGTQYF.

V gene TRBV9 combines with J gene TRBJ1-6; D remains unclear. Trimming removed 2 bases at V and 0 bases at J, with 9 bases between. The CDR3 has 16 residues. Germline V gives CDR1 SGDLS, CDR2 YYNGEE. CDR3 bases: TGTGCCAGCAGCGTTTCCGGTAGCTCCTATAATTCACCCCTCCACTTT. It encodes CASSVSGSSYNSPLHF. Looking up the rest from reference TRBV9 and TRBJ1-6 gives the full variable domain: DSGVTQTPKHLITATGQRVTLRCSPRSGDLSVYWYQQSLDQGLQFLIQYYNGEERAKGNILERFSAQQFPDLHSELNLSSLELGDSALYFCASSVSGSSYNSPLHFGNGTRLTVT.

This chain joins TRBV3-1 (or the pseudogene TRBV3-2) and TRBJ1-6; maybe TRBD1 (6 bases). Deletions cut 6 bases from V and 7 bases from J, with 13 bases between. This CDR3 has 14 residues. Germline V lookup: CDR1 LGHDT, CDR2 YNNKEL (reference sequence). CDR3 protein: CASRQTGLNSPLHF. The CDR3 DNA reads as TGTGCCAGCAGACAGACAGGACTGAATTCACCCCTCCACTTT.

This rearrangement joins TRBV5-8 to TRBJ1-5, with a tentative D call TRBD1 (6 bases). With 3 bases removed from V and 1 base from J, the gap between germline ends came to 11 bases. The CDR3 is made up of 15 amino acids. The V gene's germline CDR1 is SGHTS and CDR2 YDEGEE. This chain's CDR3 is CASSSYRESNQPQHF. For the CDR3, the DNA is TGTGCCAGCAGCTCCTACAGGGAAAGCAATCAGCCCCAGCATTTT.

The chain couples TRBV18 to TRBJ1-1; a possible D gene is TRBD1 (5 bases). The V gene lost 3 bases and the J gene lost 1 base, with 15 bases spanning the gap. Germline V gene sequence: CDR1 KGHSH, CDR2 LQKENI. The CDR3 runs to 16 residues. CDR3 nucleotide sequence: TGTGCCAGCTCACCTCAGGGCACTTCCCGGAACACTGAAGCTTTCTTT. Its translation: CASSPQGTSRNTEAFF.

This chain links TRBV20-1 with TRBJ2-3; no reliable D call. The germline V gene has CDR1 DFQATT and CDR2 SNEGSKA (reference sequence). This CDR3 is built from 13 residues. Trimming pared 3 bases from V and 6 bases from J, leaving 13 bases between. The CDR3 is CSASDPPGDTQYF. For the CDR3, the DNA is TGCAGTGCTAGTGACCCTCCCGGCGATACGCAGTATTTT.

This clone was detected once. The CDR3 protein is CASSPPGPGTGIQYF. The CDR3 DNA is TGTGCCAGCTCACCACCCGGTCCCGGGACCGGCATTCAGTACTTC. The chain couples TRBV18 to TRBJ2-4; D is possibly TRBD1 or TRBD2 (5 bases each). The germline CDR1 and CDR2 sequences are KGHSH and LQKENI. The CDR3 consists of 15 residues. V dropped 0 bases and J dropped 9 bases, with 15 bases sitting between them.

The chain links TRBV25-1 to TRBJ1-2; D is uncertain. The V gene lost 9 bases and the J gene lost 3 bases, with 14 bases spanning the gap. The CDR3 runs to 13 residues. Germline CDR1 MGHDK, CDR2 SYGVNS. In nucleotides, the CDR3 is TGTGCCAGTTCCTTCGGACGGGACTATGGCTACACCTTC. As protein: CASSFGRDYGYTF.

This clone is a singleton in its sample. V and J are TRBV19 and TRBJ1-1; the D gene is possibly TRBD1 (6 bases). Germline V CDR1 and CDR2: LNHDA, SQIVND (reference sequence). This CDR3 is built from 13 residues. V was shortened by 6 bases and J by 4 bases, with 12 bases between the two germline ends. The CDR3 DNA reads TGTGCCAGTAGCCAAACAGGGTTCACTGAAGCTTTCTTT. As protein: CASSQTGFTEAFF.

The rearrangement links TRBV18 to TRBJ2-7; TRBD2 aligns across 8 bases. The CDR3 extends over 15 amino acids. Germline lookup yields CDR1 KGHSH and CDR2 LQKENI. The ends lost 3 bases at V and 5 bases at J; junction bases unmatched: 9. CDR3 coding DNA: TGTGCCAGCTCACCTAGTAGCGGGAATCGCGACGAGCAGTACTTC. Residues: CASSPSSGNRDEQYF.

The chain combines TRBV6-6 with TRBJ2-3; D call uncertain. The CDR3 extends over 14 amino acids. The germline V gene encodes CDR1 MNHNY and CDR2 SVGAGI (reference sequence). Trimming removed 0 bases from V and 2 bases from J, with 6 bases in between. The CDR3: CASSYSTTTDTQYF. CDR3 sequence (DNA): TGTGCCAGCAGTTACTCGACCACCACAGATACGCAGTATTTT.

CDR3 bases: TGTGCCGGCAAACGACAGGGGGCCTACGAGCAGTACTTC. Its protein product is CAGKRQGAYEQYF. This sequence joins TRBV6-6 and TRBJ2-7; 9 bases fit TRBD1. Per the germline V gene, CDR1 is MNHNY and CDR2 is SVGAGI (reference sequence). Trimming took 11 bases from V and 2 from J; bases not matched to a gene: 7. The CDR3 has 13 residues.

This chain uses TRBV19 with TRBJ2-7, with D unclear. Trimming cost V 6 bases and J 0 bases, with 12 bases left between them. Germline V gene lookup returns CDR1 LNHDA and CDR2 SQIVND (reference sequence). The CDR3 is 14 residues long. The CDR3 sequence is CASRARLNSYEQYF. The CDR3 coding sequence is TGTGCCAGTAGAGCGCGCCTGAACTCCTACGAGCAGTACTTC.

A single count supports this clone. The chain uses TRBV20-1 and TRBJ1-6; possible D gene TRBD1, 6 bases. The germline V gene has CDR1 DFQATT and CDR2 SNEGSKA (reference sequence). This CDR3 has 14 amino acids. V dropped 3 bases and J dropped 7 bases, with 13 bases sitting between them. The CDR3 DNA sequence: TGCAGTGCTAGTCCGGGACACAAAAATTCACCCCTCCACTTT. This sequence encodes CSASPGHKNSPLHF.

The V call is TRBV3-1 (or the pseudogene TRBV3-2), the J call TRBJ1-1; tentative D call: TRBD1 (6 bases). The germline V and J ends were trimmed by 5 bases and 2 bases, with 12 bases remaining between them. Germline CDR1 LGHDT, CDR2 YNNKEL (reference sequence). CDR3 length equals 14 residues. The CDR3 sequence is CASSYGRGNTEAFF. As DNA, the CDR3 is TGTGCCAGCAGCTATGGCAGGGGAAACACTGAAGCTTTCTTT.